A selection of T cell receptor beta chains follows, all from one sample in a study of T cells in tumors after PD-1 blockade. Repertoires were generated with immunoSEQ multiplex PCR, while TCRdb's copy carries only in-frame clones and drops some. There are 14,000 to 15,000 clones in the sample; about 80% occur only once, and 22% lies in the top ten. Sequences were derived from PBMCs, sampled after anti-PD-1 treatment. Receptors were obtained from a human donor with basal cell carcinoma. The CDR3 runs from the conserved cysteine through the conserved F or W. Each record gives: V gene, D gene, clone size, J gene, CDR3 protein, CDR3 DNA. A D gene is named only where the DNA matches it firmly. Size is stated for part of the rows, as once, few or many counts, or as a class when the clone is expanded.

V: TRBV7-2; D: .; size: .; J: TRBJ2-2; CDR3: CASSLVSDLGTGELFF; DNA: TGTGCCAGCAGCTTAGTTTCGGACCTCGGCACCGGGGAGCTGTTTTTT
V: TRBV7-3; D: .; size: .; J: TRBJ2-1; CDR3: CASSSPAGNNEQFF; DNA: TGTGCCAGCAGCTCCCCAGCGGGCAACAATGAGCAGTTCTTC
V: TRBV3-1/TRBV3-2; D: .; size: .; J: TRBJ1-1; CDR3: CASSQDGGGWAEAFF; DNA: TGTGCCAGCAGCCAAGACGGAGGGGGTTGGGCTGAAGCTTTCTTT
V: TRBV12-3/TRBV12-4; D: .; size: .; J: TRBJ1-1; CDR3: CASSLRNTEAFF; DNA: TGTGCCAGCAGTTTAAGGAACACTGAAGCTTTCTTT
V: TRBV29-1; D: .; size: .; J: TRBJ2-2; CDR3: CSVEYSIGTGELFF; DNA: TGCAGCGTTGAGTACAGTATCGGCACCGGGGAGCTGTTTTTT
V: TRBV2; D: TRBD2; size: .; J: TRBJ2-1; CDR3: CPSSYGGAREGSSYNEQFF; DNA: TGTCCCAGCAGTTATGGGGGGGCGCGGGAGGGGAGCTCCTACAATGAGCAGTTCTTC
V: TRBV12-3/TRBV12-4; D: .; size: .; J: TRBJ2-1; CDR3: CASSPETENEQFF; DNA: TGTGCCAGCAGCCCTGAAACAGAAAATGAGCAGTTCTTC
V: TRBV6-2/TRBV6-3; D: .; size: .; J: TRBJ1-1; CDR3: CASSYSMRGDTEAFF; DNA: TGTGCCAGCAGTTACTCGATGCGGGGGGACACTGAAGCTTTCTTT
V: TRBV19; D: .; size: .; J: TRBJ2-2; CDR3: CASSMRGAYLGTGELFF; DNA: TGTGCCAGTAGTATGAGGGGGGCCTACCTTGGCACCGGGGAGCTGTTTTTT
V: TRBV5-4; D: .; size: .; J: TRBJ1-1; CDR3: CASSIFQTTEAFF; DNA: TGTGCCAGCAGCATTTTTCAAACCACTGAAGCTTTCTTT
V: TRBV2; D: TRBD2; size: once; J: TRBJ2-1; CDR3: CPRSYGGAREGSSYNEQFF; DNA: TGTCCCCGCAGTTATGGGGGGGCGCGGGAGGGGAGCTCCTACAATGAGCAGTTCTTC
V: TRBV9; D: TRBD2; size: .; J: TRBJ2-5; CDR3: CASSAPTSGTETQYF; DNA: TGTGCCAGCAGCGCTCCGACTAGCGGGACGGAGACCCAGTACTTC
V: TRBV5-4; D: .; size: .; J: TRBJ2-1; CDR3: CASSPPSGPTFEQFF; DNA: TGTGCCAGCAGCCCCCCCAGCGGTCCAACATTTGAGCAGTTCTTC
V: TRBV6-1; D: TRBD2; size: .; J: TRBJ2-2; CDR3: CASSEGGLDTGELFF; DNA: TGTGCCAGCAGTGAAGGAGGACTAGACACCGGGGAGCTGTTTTTT
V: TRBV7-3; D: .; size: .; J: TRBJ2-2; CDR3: CASSLSGFTGELFF; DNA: TGTGCCAGCAGCTTAAGTGGGTTTACCGGGGAGCTGTTTTTT
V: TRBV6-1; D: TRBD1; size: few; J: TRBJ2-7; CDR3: CASSEFSGTGVNEQYF; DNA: TGTGCCAGCAGTGAATTCTCCGGGACAGGGGTAAACGAGCAGTACTTC
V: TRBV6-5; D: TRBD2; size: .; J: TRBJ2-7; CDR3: CASSRPGLAVDEQYF; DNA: TGTGCCAGCAGTCGACCGGGACTAGCGGTAGACGAGCAGTACTTC
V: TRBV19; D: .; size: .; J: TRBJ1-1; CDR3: CAAGVGENTEAFF; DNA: TGTGCAGCGGGGGTCGGTGAGAACACTGAAGCTTTCTTT
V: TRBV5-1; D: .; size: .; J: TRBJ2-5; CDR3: CASSYSVQETQYF; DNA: TGCGCCAGCAGCTATAGCGTCCAAGAGACCCAGTACTTC
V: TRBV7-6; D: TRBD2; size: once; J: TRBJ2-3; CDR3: CASSLASLAGGTDTQYF; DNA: TGTGCCAGCAGCTTAGCGTCCCTAGCGGGGGGAACAGATACGCAGTATTTT
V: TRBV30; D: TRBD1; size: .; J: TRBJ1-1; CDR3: CALRKGQGKAFF; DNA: TGTGCCTTGAGAAAGGGACAGGGAAAAGCTTTCTTT
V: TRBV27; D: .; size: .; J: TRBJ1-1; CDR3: CASSLARVNTEAFF; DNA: TGTGCCAGCAGTTTGGCGCGGGTGAACACTGAAGCTTTCTTT
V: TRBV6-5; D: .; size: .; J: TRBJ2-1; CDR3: CASSTPGYNEQFF; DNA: TGTGCCAGCAGTACGCCCGGCTACAATGAGCAGTTCTTC
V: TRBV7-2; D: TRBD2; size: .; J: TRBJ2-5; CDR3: CASSSVRGGETQYF; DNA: TGTGCCAGCAGCTCCGTCCGGGGGGGGGAGACCCAGTACTTC
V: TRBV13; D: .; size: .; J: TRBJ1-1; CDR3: CASRGGGGLAEAFF; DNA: TGTGCCAGCAGAGGAGGGGGTGGGTTGGCTGAAGCTTTCTTT
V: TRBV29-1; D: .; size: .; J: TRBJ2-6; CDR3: CGVARDVNSGANVLTF; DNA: TGTGGGGTGGCCCGGGACGTAAACTCTGGGGCCAACGTCCTGACTTTC
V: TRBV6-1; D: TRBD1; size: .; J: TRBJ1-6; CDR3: CASSERGPYNSPLHF; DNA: TGTGCCAGCAGTGAAAGGGGGCCCTATAATTCACCCCTCCACTTT
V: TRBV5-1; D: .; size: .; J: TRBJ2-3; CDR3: CASRPGDSFTDTQYF; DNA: TGCGCCAGCAGACCTGGTGACAGCTTCACAGATACGCAGTATTTT
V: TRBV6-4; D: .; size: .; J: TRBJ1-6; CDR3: CASTERGKGTYNSPLHF; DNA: TGTGCCAGCACCGAAAGGGGGAAGGGCACCTATAATTCACCCCTCCACTTT
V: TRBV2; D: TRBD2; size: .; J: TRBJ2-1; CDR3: CARSDGGAREGSSYNEQFF; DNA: TGTGCCCGCAGTGACGGGGGGGCGCGGGAGGGGAGCTCCTACAATGAGCAGTTCTTC
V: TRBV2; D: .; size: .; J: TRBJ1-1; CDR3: CASTKGGNTEAFF; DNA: TGTGCCAGCACCAAAGGAGGGAACACTGAAGCTTTCTTT
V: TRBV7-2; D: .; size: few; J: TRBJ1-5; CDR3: CASSLGYSNQPQHF; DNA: TGTGCCAGCAGCTTAGGCTATAGCAATCAGCCCCAGCATTTT
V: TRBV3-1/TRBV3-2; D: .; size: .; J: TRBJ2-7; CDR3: CASSREGYEQYF; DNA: TGTGCCAGCAGCCGCGAAGGCTACGAGCAGTACTTC
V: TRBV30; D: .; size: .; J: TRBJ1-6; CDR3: CAWSVLRVTRDNSPLHF; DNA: TGTGCCTGGAGTGTACTGAGGGTTACGAGGGATAATTCACCCCTCCACTTT
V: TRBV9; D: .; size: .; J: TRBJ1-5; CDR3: CASSVAFGGGPQHF; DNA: TGTGCCAGCAGCGTAGCGTTTGGGGGAGGGCCCCAGCATTTT
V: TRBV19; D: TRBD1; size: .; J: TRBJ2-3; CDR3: CASSTDRGPDTQYF; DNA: TGTGCCAGTAGTACTGACAGGGGGCCAGATACGCAGTATTTT
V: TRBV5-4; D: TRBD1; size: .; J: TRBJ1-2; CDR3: CASSLAGQGPGYTF; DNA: TGTGCCAGCAGCTTGGCGGGACAGGGCCCTGGCTACACCTTC
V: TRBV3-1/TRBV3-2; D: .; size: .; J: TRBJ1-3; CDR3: CASSQERRHGGTIYF; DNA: TGTGCCAGCAGCCAAGAGCGACGACACGGAGGCACCATATATTTT
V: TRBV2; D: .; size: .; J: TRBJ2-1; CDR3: CASSAGVGEQFF; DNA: TGTGCCAGCAGTGCAGGGGTCGGTGAGCAGTTCTTC
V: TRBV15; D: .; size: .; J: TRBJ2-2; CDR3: CATSRDLSNTGELFF; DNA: TGTGCCACCAGCAGAGATTTATCGAACACCGGGGAGCTGTTTTTT
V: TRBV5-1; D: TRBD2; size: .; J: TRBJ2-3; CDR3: CASSLSGGFTDTQYF; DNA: TGCGCCAGCAGCCTGAGCGGGGGCTTCACAGATACGCAGTATTTT
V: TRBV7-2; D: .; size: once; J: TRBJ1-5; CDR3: CASSPGGNLNQPQHF; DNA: TGTGCCAGCAGCCCGGGGGGTAACTTGAATCAGCCCCAGCATTTT
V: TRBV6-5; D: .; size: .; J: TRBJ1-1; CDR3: CASSIRENTEAFF; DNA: TGTGCCAGCAGTATCCGGGAGAACACTGAAGCTTTCTTT
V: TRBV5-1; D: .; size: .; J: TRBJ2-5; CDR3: CASSLGPGFQETQYF; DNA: TGCGCCAGCAGCTTGGGACCGGGATTTCAAGAGACCCAGTACTTC
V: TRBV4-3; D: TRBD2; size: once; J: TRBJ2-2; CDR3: CASSQDGGGGTGELFF; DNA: TGCGCCAGCAGCCAAGACGGGGGGGGCGGCACCGGGGAGCTGTTTTTT
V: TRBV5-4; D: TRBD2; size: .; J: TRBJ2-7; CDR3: CASSSGTSGYEQYF; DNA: TGTGCCAGCAGCTCCGGGACTAGCGGCTACGAGCAGTACTTC
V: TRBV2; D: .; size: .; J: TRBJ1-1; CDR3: CASSGALGDTEAFF; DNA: TGTGCCAGCAGCGGCGCCCTGGGGGACACTGAAGCTTTCTTT
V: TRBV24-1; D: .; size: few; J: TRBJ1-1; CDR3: CATSDSDGNTEAFF; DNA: TGTGCCACCAGTGATAGTGACGGGAACACTGAAGCTTTCTTT
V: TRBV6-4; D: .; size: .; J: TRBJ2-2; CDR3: CARKNRMREGRRGAVF; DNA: TGTGCCAGAAAGAACCGTATGAGAGAGGGCCGACGGGGAGCTGTTTTT
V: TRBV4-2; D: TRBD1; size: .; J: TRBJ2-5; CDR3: CASSQESGQGQAQYF; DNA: TGTGCCAGCAGCCAAGAATCGGGACAGGGACAGGCCCAGTACTTC
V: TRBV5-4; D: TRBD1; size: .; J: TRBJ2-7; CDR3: CASSSFGTVLGRRYEQYF; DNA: TGTGCCAGCAGCTCGTTCGGGACAGTCCTAGGACGTCGCTACGAGCAGTACTTC
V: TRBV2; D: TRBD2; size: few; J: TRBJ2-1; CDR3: CASSPWGGNYNEQFF; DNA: TGTGCCAGCTCCCCCTGGGGGGGGAACTACAATGAGCAGTTCTTC